These T cell receptor beta chains were read from a single sample in a study of T cell responses to AZD1222 COVID-19 vaccine. The method was immunoSEQ multiplex PCR; TCRdb's version includes in-frame clones alone and lacks a portion of them. The table lists approximately 140,000 clones, about 93% of them singletons. This specimen consisted of peripheral blood, obtained on day 0 of AZD1222 vaccination. The receptors shown here come from an adult in good health. CDR3s include the opening cysteine and the closing phenylalanine or tryptophan. A D gene is named only where the DNA matches it firmly. Where a row states a size, it is once, few, many or the class of an expanded clone; other rows omit it.

-	TRBV5-6	15	TRBJ1-1	TRBD1	TGTGCCAGCAGCACAGCCGGGACAGGGAGCACTGAAGCTTTCTTT	CASSTAGTGSTEAFF
once	TRBV15	15	TRBJ2-7	-	TGTGCCACCAGCAGAGACCAGGGTTTCTCCTACGAGCAGTACTTC	CATSRDQGFSYEQYF
-	TRBV19	12	TRBJ2-1	TRBD1	TGTGCCAGTAGTACCCAGACAGGGACCGGGTTCTTC	CASSTQTGTGFF
-	TRBV6-1	14	TRBJ1-1	-	TGTGCCAGCAGTGAGTTCCCGGGGAACACTGAAGCTTTCTTT	CASSEFPGNTEAFF
-	TRBV4-2	19	TRBJ2-1	TRBD2	TGTGCCAGCAGCCAAGAAAGCATGGGACTAGCGGGAGGGGAAGATGAGCAGTTCTTC	CASSQESMGLAGGEDEQFF
once	TRBV9	14	TRBJ2-2	-	TGTGCCAGCAGCGGGAAAGGGACTACCGGGGAGCTGTTTTTT	CASSGKGTTGELFF
-	TRBV6-5	15	TRBJ1-5	TRBD1	TGTGCCAGCAGAACAGGGGATAGGGGCAATCAGCCCCAGCATTTT	CASRTGDRGNQPQHF
once	TRBV6-6	15	TRBJ1-1	-	TGTGCCAGCAGTAAGGCCAGGACAGAATCATCAAGGGCTTTCTTT	CASSKARTESSRAFF
-	TRBV27	15	TRBJ2-1	-	TGTGCCAGCAGTAGCCGGGACCCGCGGTACAATGAGCAGTTCTTC	CASSSRDPRYNEQFF
-	TRBV2	16	TRBJ2-7	TRBD2	TGTGCCAGCAGTGAAGGGGAGGGCAAAGGTGGGACCGAGCAGTACTTC	CASSEGEGKGGTEQYF
once	TRBV27	16	TRBJ2-7	TRBD2	TGTGCCAGCAGTTCCCTAGCGGGGGGCGTCCTAGACGAGCAGTACTTC	CASSSLAGGVLDEQYF
-	TRBV4-1	16	TRBJ1-5	-	TGCGCCAGCAGCAGAGGGGCTATAGATAGCAATCAGCCCCAGCATTTT	CASSRGAIDSNQPQHF
once	TRBV19	13	TRBJ1-1	-	TGTGCCAGTAGGCTGACAGGGAACACTGAAGCTTTCTTT	CASRLTGNTEAFF
-	TRBV6-5	16	TRBJ1-1	-	TGTGCCAGCAGTTACTCGAAAGGCAGACAGAACACTGAAGCTTTCTTT	CASSYSKGRQNTEAFF
-	TRBV9	16	TRBJ1-2	TRBD1	TGTGCCAGCAGCGTAGACGTGCAGGGGGCTATTTATGGCTACACCTTC	CASSVDVQGAIYGYTF
-	TRBV15	14	TRBJ1-6	TRBD1	TGTGCCACCAGCATTACAGGGGGGAACTCACCCCTCCACTTT	CATSITGGNSPLHF
-	TRBV15	14	TRBJ1-1	-	TGTGCCACCACCCGGCCGGGAAACTTGTGGGGAGCTTTCTTT	CATTRPGNLWGAFF
-	TRBV6-5	15	TRBJ1-4	-	TGTGCCTCGTCTAACACAGGGAGTTGGTATGAAAAACTGTTTTTT	CASSNTGSWYEKLFF
once	TRBV6-1	11	TRBJ1-2	-	TGTGCCAGCAGTGACAGCTATGGCTACACCTTC	CASSDSYGYTF
-	TRBV18	16	TRBJ1-5	TRBD1	TGTGCCAGCTCACCAACCGGGACAGGGTACAATCAGCCCCAGCATTTT	CASSPTGTGYNQPQHF
-	TRBV18	14	TRBJ1-3	-	TGTGCCAGCTCGCCGGACAGTTCTGGAAACACCATATATTTT	CASSPDSSGNTIYF
-	TRBV3-1/TRBV3-2	17	TRBJ1-5	-	TGTGCCAGCCCCCGGCTGGCCAACTCAGATAGCAATCAGCCCCAGCATTTT	CASPRLANSDSNQPQHF
-	TRBV12-3/TRBV12-4	13	TRBJ1-6	-	TGTGCCAGCAGTTTGATGCCACATTCACCCCTCCACTTT	CASSLMPHSPLHF
-	TRBV24-1	12	TRBJ2-1	-	TGTGCCACCAGTGACAGCTACAATGAGCAGTTCTTC	CATSDSYNEQFF